A selection of T cell receptor beta chains follows, all from one sample in a study of T cells in Graves' hyperthyroidism and ophthalmopathy. TCRdb reprocessed the multiplex PCR reads with MiXCR, giving one entry per CDR3 protein. The sample shows 300,000 or so distinct CDR3 sequences, around a fifth of them seen only once. The source material was blood. The source of these receptors is a woman aged 50 to 60 with Graves' hyperthyroidism. Each CDR3 is given with its conserved first and last residue. The order of the fields is J gene, V gene, clone size, D gene, CDR3 length, CDR3 protein, CDR3 DNA. D genes are given only for firm matches. Rows may omit the clone size; those that give it use once, few, many or a size class.

TRBJ2-1	TRBV18	many	NA	16	CASSPGGAHGANEQFF	TGTGCCAGCTCACCAGGGGGGGCCCATGGAGCGAATGAGCAGTTCTTC
TRBJ2-7	TRBV11-2	many	TRBD2	15	CASSLGAVGGSEQYF	TGTGCCAGCAGCTTAGGCGCAGTGGGGGGGTCCGAGCAGTACTTC
TRBJ1-5	TRBV28	many	NA	17	CASSLRGPRDSNQPQHF	TGTGCCAGCAGTTTAAGGGGACCAAGGGATAGCAATCAGCCCCAGCATTTT
TRBJ2-1	TRBV5-1	NA	TRBD2	17	CASSLSLAGGSYNEQFF	TGCGCCAGCAGCTTGAGCCTAGCGGGGGGCTCCTACAATGAGCAGTTCTTC
TRBJ1-2	TRBV5-1	few	NA	17	CASRPGDGRQRNYGYTF	TGCGCCAGCAGGCCCGGAGATGGTCGACAGAGGAACTATGGCTACACCTTC
TRBJ2-7	TRBV18	many	NA	14	CASSPPNISYEQYF	TGTGCCAGCTCACCACCTAACATCTCCTACGAGCAGTACTTC
TRBJ1-3	TRBV11-2	few	NA	15	CASSPVRGDGNTIYF	TGTGCCAGCAGCCCCGTGAGGGGCGATGGAAACACCATATATTTT
TRBJ2-3	TRBV30	many	TRBD2	15	CAWSDPRGGTDTQYF	TGTGCCTGGAGCGACCCTCGGGGGGGCACAGATACGCAGTATTTT
TRBJ1-1	TRBV6-1	many	NA	14	CASSSPQGYTEAFF	TGTGCCAGCAGTTCCCCACAGGGATACACTGAAGCTTTCTTT
TRBJ2-5	TRBV10-3	NA	TRBD2	14	CAISTGLAEETQYF	TGTGCCATCAGTACCGGACTAGCGGAAGAGACCCAGTACTTC
TRBJ1-2	TRBV27	many	NA	15	CASQGILMAVSGYTF	TGTGCCAGCCAAGGCATATTAATGGCGGTAAGTGGCTACACCTTC
TRBJ1-6	TRBV3-1	many	NA	12	CASSQDESPLHF	TGTGCCAGCAGCCAAGATGAATCACCCCTCCACTTT
TRBJ2-3	TRBV24-1	NA	NA	16	CATSEPRQGGTDTQYF	TGTGCCACCAGTGAACCCCGACAGGGAGGGACAGATACGCAGTATTTT
TRBJ2-7	TRBV6-1	few	TRBD1	13	CASRDSNSYEQYF	TGTGCCAGCCGGGACAGCAACTCCTACGAGCAGTACTTC
TRBJ1-1	TRBV10-2	NA	NA	14	CASSETQQNTEAFF	TGCGCCAGCAGTGAAACTCAGCAGAACACTGAAGCTTTCTTT
TRBJ2-1	TRBV27	many	NA	13	CASSFGHVNEQFF	TGTGCCAGCAGTTTTGGGCACGTCAATGAGCAGTTCTTC
TRBJ2-7	TRBV10-3	NA	NA	14	CAIRDEGTPYEQYF	TGTGCCATCAGGGACGAAGGGACCCCCTACGAGCAGTACTTC
TRBJ1-4	TRBV7-9	many	NA	14	CASSAQATNEKLFF	TGTGCCAGCAGCGCACAAGCAACTAATGAAAAACTGTTTTTT
TRBJ2-7	TRBV5-6	many	NA	11	CASSLGFEQYF	TGTGCCAGCAGCTTGGGTTTCGAGCAGTACTTC
TRBJ1-6	TRBV7-2	once	NA	12	CASSWDNSPLHF	TGTGCCAGCAGCTGGGACAATTCACCCCTCCACTTT